This T cell receptor (beta chain) is drawn from a study of CD8+CD57+ T cells in acquired aplastic anemia. Patients chosen for sequencing had shown CD8+CD57+ cell expansion by flow cytometry. TCR beta VDJ combinations and CDR3 sequences were profiled from genomic DNA. TCRdb reanalysed the reads using MiXCR and keeps one entry per CDR3 protein. The sample gives 250,000 to 350,000 distinct CDR3 sequences, around three fifths of which show up once; roughly 1.3% is in the top ten. The CDR3 totals 13 residues. The V and J ends lost 8 bases and 3 bases, in that order; junction bases with no gene match: 8. Germline V CDR1 and CDR2: DFQATT, SNEGSKA (reference sequence).

The source of this sequence is a human donor with aplastic anemia. The rearrangement links TRBV20-1 to TRBJ1-2; TRBD1 matches at 8 bases. Input material: sorted CD4+, CD8+, or CD8+CD57+ T cells (not recorded which) from PBMCs. The CDR3 spells CSSWTGPHYGYTF. CDR3 coding DNA: TGCAGTTCCTGGACAGGGCCCCACTATGGCTACACCTTC.